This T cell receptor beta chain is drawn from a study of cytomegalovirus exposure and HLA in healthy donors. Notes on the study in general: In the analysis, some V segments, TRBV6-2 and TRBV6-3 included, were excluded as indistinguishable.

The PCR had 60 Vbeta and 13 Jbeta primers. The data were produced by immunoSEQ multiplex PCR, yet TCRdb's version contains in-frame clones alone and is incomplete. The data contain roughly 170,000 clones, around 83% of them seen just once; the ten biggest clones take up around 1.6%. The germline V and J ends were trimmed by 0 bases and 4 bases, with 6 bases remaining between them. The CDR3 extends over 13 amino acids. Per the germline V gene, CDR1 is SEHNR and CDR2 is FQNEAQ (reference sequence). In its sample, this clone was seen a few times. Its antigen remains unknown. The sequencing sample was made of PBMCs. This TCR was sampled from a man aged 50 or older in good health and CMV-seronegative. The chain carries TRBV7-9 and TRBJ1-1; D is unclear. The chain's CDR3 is CASSLAQLTEAFF. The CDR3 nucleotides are TGTGCCAGCAGCTTAGCTCAACTCACTGAAGCTTTCTTT.